This T cell receptor beta chain appears in the sequencing data of a study of Ad26.COV2.S vaccination and SARS-CoV-2 variants. Background on the study: Enrollment placed the donor in the COV1001 Ad26.COV2.S trial arm. Intramuscularly, Ad26.COV2.S was given either once or twice, 56 days apart. General study findings and limits: Among vaccine recipients, spike-specific TCR breadth exceeded that of placebo recipients.

Assay: immunoSEQ multiplex PCR; the TCRdb copy retains only in-frame clones and omits some. The sample shows about 420,000 clones, approximately 88% of them seen only once. The treatment was: roughly 20 received Ad26.COV2.S at low or high dose, single or two shots; about 5 received placebo; per-sample allocation not given. It was on day 63 after the first vaccine or placebo injection that samples were taken. For this clone: What it binds is not known.

This CDR3 comprises 12 residues. Germline V gives CDR1 LGHDT, CDR2 YNNKEL (reference sequence). Trimming took 7 bases from V and 8 from J, leaving 14 bases between them. V and J are TRBV3-1 (or the pseudogene TRBV3-2) and TRBJ1-1; no reliable D call. Sequencing was performed on peripheral blood, taken in a trial of Ad26.COV2.S vaccine versus placebo. The TCR sequence derives from a person aged 18-65 years who received the Ad26.COV2.S COVID-19 vaccine or a placebo. Written as DNA, the CDR3 is TGTGCCAGCATGGGTCGGGGAAGCGAAGCTTTCTTT. Its protein is CASMGRGSEAFF.